Listed below are T cell receptor beta chains from one sample, sequenced in a study of T cell responses to AZD1222 COVID-19 vaccine. Profiling relied on immunoSEQ multiplex PCR, and the TCRdb table lists in-frame clones only, not all of them. The sample lists over 150,000 clones, 70% to 90% occurring once. The sample consisted of peripheral blood, taken 28 days after the second AZD1222 dose. The origin of the receptors is an adult who received the AZD1222 COVID-19 vaccine. Each CDR3 is given with its conserved first and last residue. Fields, in order: J gene, V gene, D gene, clone size, CDR3 DNA, CDR3 protein. D genes are given only for firm matches. The size entry is marked missing in some rows and otherwise reads once, few, many or a size class.

j_gene: TRBJ2-7
v_gene: TRBV6-5
d_gene: TRBD1
abundance: few
CDR3nt: TGTGCCAGCAGCCTGGACAGGGGGCTCCGCTACGAGCAGTACTTC
CDR3aa: CASSLDRGLRYEQYF

j_gene: TRBJ1-1
v_gene: TRBV5-1
d_gene: TRBD1
abundance: NA
CDR3nt: TGCGCCAGCAGCTTCACCGGGACAGGGGGCACTGAAGCTTTCTTT
CDR3aa: CASSFTGTGGTEAFF

j_gene: TRBJ2-2
v_gene: TRBV11-3
d_gene: NA
abundance: NA
CDR3nt: TGTGCCAGCAGCTTATACCAGAACACCGGGGAGCTGTTTTTT
CDR3aa: CASSLYQNTGELFF

j_gene: TRBJ2-1
v_gene: TRBV13
d_gene: NA
abundance: NA
CDR3nt: TGTGCCAGCAGTCCCCTGAGCCGCAATGAGCAGTTCTTC
CDR3aa: CASSPLSRNEQFF

j_gene: TRBJ1-2
v_gene: TRBV7-3
d_gene: NA
abundance: NA
CDR3nt: TGTGCCAGCAGCCCCACAATGGGGCAGCCCTATGGCTACACCTTC
CDR3aa: CASSPTMGQPYGYTF

j_gene: TRBJ1-4
v_gene: TRBV5-4
d_gene: NA
abundance: NA
CDR3nt: TGTGCCAGCAGCTTGAACTCTGCGAGCGGGGGGCGAGAAAAACTGTTTTTT
CDR3aa: CASSLNSASGGREKLFF

j_gene: TRBJ1-2
v_gene: TRBV3-1/TRBV3-2
d_gene: TRBD1
abundance: NA
CDR3nt: TGTGCCAGCAGCCGAGGACAGGGAATAGCTAACTATGGCTACACCTTC
CDR3aa: CASSRGQGIANYGYTF

j_gene: TRBJ2-7
v_gene: TRBV20-1
d_gene: NA
abundance: once
CDR3nt: TGCAGTGCTTTGGAGGGGAAAGAGCAGTACTTC
CDR3aa: CSALEGKEQYF

j_gene: TRBJ1-2
v_gene: TRBV13
d_gene: NA
abundance: NA
CDR3nt: TGTGCCAGCAGCTTAAAAGGGCCTAACTATGGCTACACCTTC
CDR3aa: CASSLKGPNYGYTF

j_gene: TRBJ2-1
v_gene: TRBV25-1
d_gene: TRBD2
abundance: NA
CDR3nt: TGTGCCAGTCGATTGACTAGCGGGGGGGCCGAGCAGTTCTTC
CDR3aa: CASRLTSGGAEQFF

j_gene: TRBJ2-1
v_gene: TRBV6-4
d_gene: NA
abundance: NA
CDR3nt: TGTGCCAGCAGTTTCGGCCGGACGGACAATGAGCAGTTCTTC
CDR3aa: CASSFGRTDNEQFF

j_gene: TRBJ1-1
v_gene: TRBV5-5
d_gene: NA
abundance: NA
CDR3nt: TGTGCCAGCAGCTTCGGGGGCGGAACTGAAGCTTTCTTT
CDR3aa: CASSFGGGTEAFF

j_gene: TRBJ2-2
v_gene: TRBV2
d_gene: TRBD1
abundance: NA
CDR3nt: TGTGCCAGCAGGCTCACGCGCGGTCGTCGCCAGGGGGTGAACACCGGGGAGCTGTTTTTT
CDR3aa: CASRLTRGRRQGVNTGELFF

j_gene: TRBJ2-3
v_gene: TRBV5-4
d_gene: NA
abundance: NA
CDR3nt: TGTGCCAGCAGCTTAGCAGATACGCAGTATTTT
CDR3aa: CASSLADTQYF